The 18 T cell receptor beta chains below were found in one sample sequenced in a study of blood T cell repertoires in COVID-19 (dated by TCRdb to 2020 to 2021). The library was made by the immunoSEQ multiplex PCR assay. TCRdb carries this immuneACCESS record with in-frame sequences only. Its versions omit some clonotypes, under half of them owing to an unresolved V gene in the studies checked, with the rest unexplained. The sample table records more than 65,000 clones; around 76% of these occur just once. Around 21% of the sample lies in the top ten. The sequenced sample consisted of peripheral blood. Receptors originate from a woman older than 75 with active or convalescent COVID-19.

The chain has TRBV6-4 and TRBJ2-1; 9 nucleotides line up with TRBD2. The length of the CDR3 is 15 residues. With V trimmed by 5 bases and J by 8 bases, 10 bases remained unmatched. The V gene's germline CDR1 is MRHNA and CDR2 SNTAGT. The CDR3 here is CASSRLASGDDEQFF. The DNA of the CDR3 is TGTGCCAGCAGTAGGTTGGCTAGCGGGGACGATGAGCAGTTCTTC.

This chain connects TRBV28 to TRBJ1-2, with 9 bases that match TRBD1. V shed 6 bases, J shed 4 bases, and the junction held 9 bases outside the gene matches. CDR3 length equals 15 residues. Germline V CDR1 and CDR2: MDHEN, SYDVKM. The CDR3 DNA reads TGTGCCAGCAGGGTCCGGGACAGGGACCTCTATGGCTACACCTTC. It encodes CASRVRDRDLYGYTF.

This chain links TRBV4-3 with TRBJ1-4; tentative D call: TRBD1 (6 bases). CDR3 length: 16 residues. Germline CDR1 LGHNA, CDR2 YSLEER. V was cut by 1 base and J by 6 bases, with 15 bases left in between. The CDR3 coding sequence is TGCGCCAGCAGCCAAGGGGCAACAGGGTCGGATGAAAAACTGTTTTTT. It specifies CASSQGATGSDEKLFF.

The chain carries TRBV7-3 and TRBJ2-1, with 8 bases matching TRBD2. Germline assignment: CDR1 SGHTA and CDR2 FQGTGA. The V and J ends lost 5 bases and 4 bases, in that order; junction bases with no gene match: 7. The length of the CDR3 is 15 residues. The CDR3: CASSRSGGEYNEQFF. CDR3 nucleotide sequence: TGTGCCAGCAGCCGTTCCGGGGGGGAGTACAATGAGCAGTTCTTC. The whole variable domain, remainder taken from reference TRBV7-3 and TRBJ2-1, is GAGVSQTPSNKVTEKGKYVELRCDPISGHTALYWYRQSLGQGPEFLIYFQGTGAADDSGLPNDRFFAVRPEGSVSTLKIQRTERGDSAVYLCASSRSGGEYNEQFFGPGTRLTVL.

The sample holds a few counts of this clone. The rearrangement joins TRBV12-3 or TRBV12-4 to TRBJ2-5; TRBD2 is a possible D gene (6 bases). This CDR3 contains 13 residues. Trimming stripped 6 bases from V and 9 bases from J, with 17 bases between. In DNA, the CDR3 is TGTGCCAGCAGCGATAACATTTGGGGGGCCCAGTACTTC. Protein sequence: CASSDNIWGAQYF.

This chain uses TRBV6-6 with TRBJ1-1; D might be TRBD1 (6 bases). CDR1 MNHNY and CDR2 SVGAGI come from the germline V gene (reference sequence). Trimming left V 8 bases short and J 3 bases short, with 16 bases between. This CDR3 comprises 14 residues. CDR3 amino acids: CASRAPGGYTEAFF. CDR3 coding DNA: TGTGCCAGCCGAGCCCCGGGGGGCTACACTGAAGCTTTCTTT.

The chain combines TRBV5-4 with TRBJ2-5, with a tentative D call TRBD1 (6 bases). Germline V gives CDR1 SGHNT, CDR2 YYREEE (reference sequence). This CDR3 contains 15 residues. V was shortened by 0 bases and J by 4 bases, with 13 bases between the two germline ends. This chain's CDR3 is CASSLGSGAGETQYF. The CDR3 DNA follows: TGTGCCAGCAGCTTGGGTTCAGGGGCCGGAGAGACCCAGTACTTC.

The chain has TRBV7-3 and TRBJ1-6, with a tentative D call TRBD1 (5 bases). The V and J ends lost 2 bases and 14 bases respectively, with 13 bases between them. The CDR3 runs 13 residues. Germline assignment: CDR1 SGHTA and CDR2 FQGTGA. The CDR3 region is CASSLVQGRALHF. The CDR3 DNA reads as TGTGCCAGCAGCTTAGTCCAGGGTCGAGCCCTCCACTTT.

V usage is TRBV14 and J usage is TRBJ1-4; 10 bases map to TRBD1. Germline V CDR1 and CDR2: SGHDN, FVKESK. CDR3 length: 20 amino acids. Germline trimming cut 0 bases from V and 5 bases from J; bases unmatched to any gene: 15. The CDR3 DNA sequence: TGTGCCAGCAGCCAAGATCCCAGACTGGACAGGGGGGGGACCAATGAAAAACTGTTTTTT. As protein: CASSQDPRLDRGGTNEKLFF.

The V call is TRBV6-2 or TRBV6-3, the J call TRBJ2-7, with 8 bases that match TRBD1. In germline, CDR1 is MNHEY, CDR2 SVGEGT. The CDR3 is 16 amino acids. V was clipped by 5 bases and J by 4 bases; unmatched bases: 13. Here the CDR3 reads CASSPPPGQGRYEQYF. CDR3 DNA sequence: TGTGCCAGCAGTCCCCCTCCAGGACAGGGAAGGTACGAGCAGTACTTC.

The chain employs TRBV5-6 and TRBJ2-1, with D perhaps matching TRBD2 (5 bases). V was cut by 1 base and J by 10 bases, with 18 bases left in between. Looked up from germline, CDR1 is SGHDT and CDR2 is YYEEEE. CDR3 length: 15 residues. In DNA form, the CDR3 reads TGTGCCAGCAGCTTGACACCTGGGGAGCTAGGGGAGCAGTTCTTC. This gives the protein CASSLTPGELGEQFF.

The chain combines TRBV6-5 with TRBJ2-7, with D perhaps TRBD2 (5 bases). The CDR3 contains 14 residues. Germline CDR1 reads MNHEY; CDR2 reads SVGAGI. Trimming removed 7 bases from V and 0 bases from J, with 13 bases in between. DNA of the CDR3: TGTGCCAGCACGGAGGAGTTGAGCTCCTACGAGCAGTACTTC. This codes for CASTEELSSYEQYF.

The V call is TRBV6-5, the J call TRBJ2-5; D may be TRBD2 (5 bases). The V end lost 2 bases, the J end lost 2 bases, and 12 bases lay between the germline ends. Looked up from germline, CDR1 is MNHEY and CDR2 is SVGAGI. CDR3 size: 15 residues. CDR3 coding DNA: TGTGCCAGCAGTTACGGACCCCCGGGGCAAGAGACCCAGTACTTC. It yields the protein CASSYGPPGQETQYF.

The chain uses TRBV11-2 and TRBJ1-6, with a tentative D call TRBD1 (6 bases). Between the trimmed V and J ends, which lost 3 bases and 7 bases, there was a span of 10 bases. The CDR3 has 14 amino acids. Germline CDR1 SGHAT, CDR2 FQNNGV. The CDR3 protein is CASSLGQVNSPLHF. The DNA of the CDR3 is TGTGCCAGCAGCTTGGGACAAGTAAATTCACCCCTCCACTTT.

The rearrangement links TRBV19 to TRBJ2-1; perhaps TRBD1 as D (6 bases). This CDR3 is 16 amino acids long. Germline lookup yields CDR1 LNHDA and CDR2 SQIVND (reference sequence). Trimming removed 5 bases from V and 7 bases from J, with 21 bases in between. The CDR3 spells CASSQHNRAPGNEQFF. The CDR3 DNA reads TGTGCCAGTAGTCAACACAACAGGGCCCCTGGGAATGAGCAGTTCTTC. The whole variable domain, filled in from reference TRBV19 and TRBJ2-1, reads DGGITQSPKYLFRKEGQNVTLSCEQNLNHDAMYWYRQDPGQGLRLIYYSQIVNDFQKGDIAEGYSVSREKKESFPLTVTSAQKNPTAFYLCASSQHNRAPGNEQFFGPGTRLTVL.

V gene TRBV5-4 combines with J gene TRBJ1-3; D is ambiguous. The V gene's germline CDR1 is SGHNT and CDR2 YYREEE (reference sequence). The germline V and J ends were trimmed by 2 bases and 0 bases, with 15 bases remaining between them. The CDR3 totals 17 residues. DNA of the CDR3: TGTGCCAGCAGCTTTGGTGCCGGAGGTTACTCTGGAAACACCATATATTTT. Residues: CASSFGAGGYSGNTIYF.

The chain recombines TRBV7-2 with TRBJ2-5; D remains unclear. V shed 5 bases and J shed 4 bases, with 8 bases lying between them. Per the germline V gene, CDR1 is SGHTA and CDR2 is FQGNSA. This CDR3 has 12 residues. The DNA of the CDR3 is TGTGCCAGCAGCCCCACATTAGAGACCCAGTACTTC. Translated: CASSPTLETQYF.

This chain connects TRBV19 to TRBJ2-5; 10 bases are shared with TRBD2. CDR1 and CDR2 (germline): LNHDA, SQIVND (reference sequence). The CDR3 runs 17 residues. V lost 7 bases, J lost 0 bases, and 11 bases stayed unmatched. The CDR3 sequence: CASNRGGSGGYQETQYF. The DNA of the CDR3 is TGTGCCAGTAACAGAGGTGGTAGCGGGGGGTACCAAGAGACCCAGTACTTC.